This TCR beta chain was sequenced in a study of CD8 T cells in Susac syndrome. RNA amounts of about 0.5 to 1 ug underwent reverse transcription with random hexamers. The authors amplified TCR beta CDR3 across 54 Vbeta and 13 Jbeta using immunoSEQ multiplex PCR. TCRdb ran MiXCR on the immunoSEQ multiplex PCR reads and lists one entry per CDR3 protein. The table lists 70,000 or so distinct CDR3 sequences, over 85% of them singletons. V was clipped by 6 bases and J by 1 base, with 17 bases between them. This CDR3 region has 16 residues. Germline CDR1 SGDLS, CDR2 YYNGEE. Sequencing targeted TCR beta in blood CD8+ and CD4+ T cells. The multiple sclerosis control group comprised treatment-naive patients with stable or active relapsing-remitting disease.

Input material: CD8+ T cells from PBMCs. The J gene is TRBJ2-1, the V gene TRBV9; tentative D call: TRBD2 (5 bases). The sequence derives from a human donor with multiple sclerosis. The CDR3 protein is CASTPLDYSSYNEQFF. The CDR3 coding sequence is TGTGCCAGCACCCCGCTCGACTATAGTTCCTACAATGAGCAGTTCTTC. Filled out from reference TRBV9 and TRBJ2-1, the complete variable domain reads DSGVTQTPKHLITATGQRVTLRCSPRSGDLSVYWYQQSLDQGLQFLIQYYNGEERAKGNILERFSAQQFPDLHSELNLSSLELGDSALYFCASTPLDYSSYNEQFFGPGTRLTVL.